This T cell receptor beta chain was documented in a study of T cells after yellow fever vaccination. The wider study: Preparation of the low-cell-number fractions used SMART-Seq v4 Ultra Low Input.

Whole-study findings and limits: Of the clonotypes, a small share occurred in both CD4 and CD8 compartments. The booster saw the reappearance of most primary-vaccination clones (nearly 98% CD4, around 88% CD8).

Notes on this clonotype: Its antigen is unknown.

For TCR, cDNA came from 5'RACE template switching, which added a universal primer site and UMIs. TCRdb re-called the 5' RACE reads through MiXCR, storing one row per CDR3 protein. The sample records about 130,000 distinct CDR3 sequences, 8.9% being singletons. Specimen: CD8+ T cells sorted from PBMCs, collected on the day of the yellow fever booster vaccination. This TCR came from a man aged 18 to 29 who received the YFV17D yellow fever vaccine.

The CDR3 coding sequence is TGCAGCGTTGAAATTGATTATAACGCGGGGGGCCCTAGGGTGCAGTACTTC. It translates to CSVEIDYNAGGPRVQYF. V and J are TRBV29-1 and TRBJ2-7; 8 positions match TRBD2. CDR1 and CDR2 from the germline V gene are SQVTM and ANQGSEA. CDR3 length: 17 residues. V trimming: 2 bases; J trimming: 9 bases; junction bases outside the gene matches: 21.